This TCR beta chain was recovered during a study of tumor and adjacent non-tumor tissue in lung cancer. Study details: Patients were aged roughly 30 to 76, about 10 men and about five women, stage I to III. Each sample yielded roughly 4.2 million productive TCRbeta reads on average.

TCRbeta libraries were built with three rounds of nested PCR, modified from ARM-PCR. TCRdb reanalysed the multiplex PCR reads using MiXCR and keeps one entry per CDR3 protein. The data contain approximately 79,000 distinct CDR3 sequences, 76% of them singletons. This clonotype was detected many times. As yet, its antigen is unknown. The CDR3 length is 14 residues. Losses at the gene ends were 7 bases for V and 3 bases for J; bases not matched to a gene: 5. Germline loops: CDR1 SQVTM, CDR2 ANQGSEA. This sample's RNA came from whole unsorted tissue. This non-tumor lung sample came from over 3 cm beyond the tumor edge. Overall study results and limits: Patients with more diverse tumor TCRs had worse survival. Top 100 clones took a larger repertoire share in normal lung.

This receptor was taken from a man aged 65 to 85 with non-small cell lung cancer. The chain joins TRBV29-1 to TRBJ2-1; 11 bases are shared with TRBD2. The specimen sequenced was distant non-tumor lung tissue. The CDR3 loop reads CSGRLAGFYNEQFF. Written as DNA, the CDR3 is TGCAGCGGTAGACTAGCGGGGTTCTACAATGAGCAGTTCTTC.